These 14 T cell receptor beta chains were all obtained from the same sample, sequenced in a study of cytomegalovirus exposure and HLA in healthy donors (dated by TCRdb to the late 2010s). The library was built by means of the immunoSEQ multiplex PCR assay. For the multiplex PCR, a mixture combining 60 forward primers for TCR Vbeta segments and 13 reverse primers for TCR Jbeta segments was used. TCRdb re-hosts the immuneACCESS table, in-frame sequences only. Its copies lack some clones; in the studies checked, an unresolved V gene accounts for under half of them, and the cause for the rest is not known. This sample lists roughly 150,000 clones; 70% to 90% were detected once. The ten largest clones capture about 2.5% of the sample. The sequencing input was PBMCs. These receptor sequences come from a man aged 30-40 years in good health and CMV-seropositive.

The V and J genes are TRBV19 and TRBJ2-1; 8 bases match TRBD2. The CDR3 length is 20 residues. The germline V gene encodes CDR1 LNHDA and CDR2 SQIVND (reference sequence). J gave up 4 bases and V 4 bases, and 21 bases lay outside the gene matches. This CDR3 is CASSNSTGLAGRRRYNEQFF. CDR3 nucleotides: TGTGCCAGTAGTAACTCGACCGGGCTAGCGGGCCGTCGGAGATACAATGAGCAGTTCTTC. The full variable domain, with the rest looked up from reference TRBV19 and TRBJ2-1, is DGGITQSPKYLFRKEGQNVTLSCEQNLNHDAMYWYRQDPGQGLRLIYYSQIVNDFQKGDIAEGYSVSREKKESFPLTVTSAQKNPTAFYLCASSNSTGLAGRRRYNEQFFGPGTRLTVL.

A note on this clone: The same CDR3 also results from other DNA sequences found in this sample. The gene calls are TRBV6-5 and TRBJ2-6, with D uncertain. This CDR3 region has 15 residues. Per germline, CDR1 MNHEY and CDR2 SVGAGI. The V and J ends lost 2 bases and 0 bases respectively, with 5 bases between them. In DNA, the CDR3 is TGTGCCAGCAGTTACGGGCCCTCTGGGGCCAACGTCCTGACTTTC. Amino acids: CASSYGPSGANVLTF.

This clone was counted between two and nine times. This chain uses TRBV4-1 with TRBJ2-7, with 8 bases matching TRBD1. This CDR3 is 15 amino acids long. Losses at the gene ends were 4 bases for V and 3 bases for J; bases not matched to a gene: 8. Germline V CDR1 and CDR2: MGHRA, YSYEKL. CDR3 amino acids: CASSPGQGSYYEQYF. CDR3 nucleotides: TGCGCCAGCAGCCCCGGACAGGGAAGTTACTACGAGCAGTACTTC.

This sequence joins TRBV7-9 and TRBJ2-2, with 7 positions matching TRBD2. Germline values: CDR1 SEHNR, CDR2 FQNEAQ (reference sequence). With 5 bases clipped from V and 3 bases from J, the junction kept 9 bases outside the gene matches. The CDR3 runs to 16 residues. This CDR3 reads CASSERSGGDTGELFF. Written as DNA, the CDR3 is TGTGCCAGCAGCGAGCGGTCGGGAGGAGACACCGGGGAGCTGTTTTTT.

The chain recombines TRBV7-9 with TRBJ2-3; 11 bases agree with TRBD2. V shed 2 bases and J 0 bases; nucleotides not matched to a gene: 7. Germline values: CDR1 SEHNR, CDR2 FQNEAQ (reference sequence). CDR3 size: 18 residues. CDR3 protein: CASSLLGWTSGSTDTQYF. CDR3 nucleotide sequence: TGTGCCAGCAGCTTATTGGGATGGACTAGCGGGAGCACAGATACGCAGTATTTT.

Written as DNA, the CDR3 is TGTGCCAGCAGCTTGGGACTCAAGGTTAACTATGGCTACACCTTC. Its protein product is CASSLGLKVNYGYTF. The V call is TRBV5-4, the J call TRBJ1-2, with D unresolved. The CDR3 covers 15 residues. Germline-derived CDR1 and CDR2 are SGHNT and YYREEE (reference sequence). Trimming pared 0 bases from V and 1 base from J, leaving 10 bases between.

The rearrangement links TRBV6-1 to TRBJ2-3, with 7 positions matching TRBD2. Germline lookup yields CDR1 MNHNS and CDR2 SASEGT. This CDR3 has 18 amino acids. V trimming: 2 bases; J trimming: 3 bases; junction bases outside the gene matches: 14. CDR3 amino acids: CASSERMRREYGTDTQYF. In nucleotides, the CDR3 is TGTGCCAGCAGTGAAAGAATGCGGCGGGAGTATGGGACAGATACGCAGTATTTT.

Concerning this clone: The germline gene is not matched at one end of the junction; a read error may be the cause. This chain connects TRBV7-9 to TRBJ1-2, with D possibly being TRBD1 (6 bases). The CDR3 totals 16 residues. CDR1 SEHNR and CDR2 FQNEAQ come from the germline V gene (reference sequence). The CDR3 reads CSSSPGTRPLFEGYTF. The CDR3 DNA follows: TGTTCCAGCAGCCCCGGGACAAGGCCTCTGTTTGAGGGCTACACCTTC.

This clone has just one count. The CDR3 DNA reads TGTGCCAGCAGCTTCAGACGACAGGCCACCCCGGGTTCACCCCTCCACTTT. Amino acid sequence: CASSFRRQATPGSPLHF. This chain links TRBV7-2 with TRBJ1-6; maybe TRBD1 (6 bases). Between the trimmed V and J ends, which lost 3 bases and 9 bases, there was a span of 21 bases. This CDR3 region has 17 residues. Germline V gene lookup returns CDR1 SGHTA and CDR2 FQGNSA.

This chain connects TRBV7-8 to TRBJ2-1; D not certain. The CDR3 extends over 13 amino acids. Germline V gives CDR1 SGHVS, CDR2 FQNEAQ. The germline V and J ends were trimmed by 1 base and 10 bases, with 11 bases remaining between them. CDR3 residues: CASSLGSSQEQFF. The CDR3 DNA follows: TGTGCCAGCAGCTTAGGATCCTCTCAGGAGCAGTTCTTC.

The CDR3 bases are TGTGCCAGCAGCCTGGGACTAGCGGGAGGGCGGAGCTCCTACAATGAGCAGTTCTTC. Amino acid sequence: CASSLGLAGGRSSYNEQFF. The genes are TRBV5-8 and TRBJ2-1; 16 bases map to TRBD2. CDR1 SGHTS and CDR2 YDEGEE come from the germline V gene. The V segment lost 4 bases and the J segment 0 bases; nucleotides outside the gene matches: 7. The CDR3 has 19 amino acids.

The CDR3 spells CASSLNRVNEAFF. The CDR3 DNA is TGTGCCAGCAGCTTGAACAGAGTAAATGAAGCTTTCTTT. This sequence joins TRBV11-2 and TRBJ1-1; D is uncertain. V was cut by 3 bases and J by 7 bases, with 12 bases left in between. The CDR3 runs 13 residues. The germline V gene has CDR1 SGHAT and CDR2 FQNNGV.

The chain combines TRBV11-3 with TRBJ1-1; 7 positions agree with TRBD1. This CDR3 region has 14 residues. V lost 5 bases to trimming and J lost 3 bases; unmatched junction nucleotides: 6. Per the germline V gene, CDR1 is SGHNT and CDR2 is YENEEA. CDR3 coding DNA: TGTGCCAGCAGCAGGGACAGCTCTCACACTGAAGCTTTCTTT. Its protein product is CASSRDSSHTEAFF.

The V call is TRBV6-5, the J call TRBJ2-1; D ambiguous. This CDR3 comprises 15 residues. In germline, CDR1 is MNHEY, CDR2 SVGAGI. Trimming stripped 2 bases from V and 4 bases from J, with 12 bases between. In nucleotides, the CDR3 is TGTGCCAGCAGTTACACCGAGGCTCTATACAATGAGCAGTTCTTC. This codes for CASSYTEALYNEQFF.